What follows are 19 T cell receptor beta chains derived from one specimen sequenced in a study of blood T cell repertoires in COVID-19. Profiling relied on immunoSEQ multiplex PCR, and the TCRdb table lists in-frame clones only, not all of them. The sample records some 270,000 clones, around 89% being singletons. What was sequenced was peripheral blood. Every receptor here comes from a man aged 30 to 45 with acute or convalescent COVID-19.

V usage is TRBV25-1 and J usage is TRBJ1-4; TRBD1 matches at 7 bases. From germline, CDR1 is MGHDK and CDR2 SYGVNS. The CDR3 consists of 16 residues. V lost 3 bases, J lost 10 bases, and 14 bases stayed unmatched. The CDR3 loop is CASSDLRTGDVGKLFF. Here the CDR3 DNA reads TGTGCCAGCAGTGATCTAAGGACAGGTGATGTTGGAAAACTGTTTTTT.

This sequence joins TRBV6-1 and TRBJ2-2; 10 positions agree with TRBD2. J gave up 5 bases and V 3 bases, and 12 bases lay outside the gene matches. In germline, CDR1 is MNHNS, CDR2 SASEGT. The CDR3 covers 18 residues. DNA of the CDR3: TGTGCCAGCAGTGAGTTAGGGCTAGCGGGAGTCGAGACCGGGGAGCTGTTTTTT. Protein: CASSELGLAGVETGELFF.

Here the CDR3 reads CASSFDRNNQPQHF. Here the CDR3 DNA reads TGTGCCAGCAGCTTCGACAGGAATAATCAGCCCCAGCATTTT. The V gene is TRBV7-9, the J gene TRBJ1-5, with D tentatively TRBD1 (6 bases). V dropped 3 bases and J dropped 4 bases, with 10 bases sitting between them. CDR3 length equals 14 residues. The germline gives CDR1 SEHNR, CDR2 FQNEAQ (reference sequence).

The J gene is TRBJ1-2, the V gene TRBV3-1 (or the pseudogene TRBV3-2); D remains unclear. This CDR3 spans 14 amino acids. The germline CDR1 and CDR2 sequences are LGHDT and YNNKEL (reference sequence). V dropped 1 base and J dropped 7 bases, with 13 bases sitting between them. The CDR3 here is CASSQGLYSGGYTF. The CDR3 nucleotides read TGTGCCAGCAGCCAAGGTCTTTACTCTGGTGGCTACACCTTC.

This clone was picked up one time. The CDR3 protein is CAATTNEQFF. The CDR3 region has the DNA TGTGCCGCGACAACCAATGAGCAGTTCTTC. The chain couples TRBV10-3 to TRBJ2-1; no firm D call. Germline V gene data show CDR1 as ENHRY and CDR2 as SYGVKD. The CDR3 is 10 residues long. V was clipped by 11 bases and J by 6 bases, with 8 bases between them.

This clone showed up just once. Compared with germline, one end of the junction differs, possibly owing to a read error. This chain uses TRBV5-1 with TRBJ1-5; TRBD1 agrees at 11 bases. This CDR3 is built from 16 residues. From germline, CDR1 is SGHRS and CDR2 YFSETQ. CDR3 in amino acids: CATSSSGTGGYQPQHF. The CDR3 DNA follows: TGCGCCACCAGCTCCTCCGGGACAGGGGGGTATCAGCCCCAGCATTTT.

The chain joins TRBV28 to TRBJ1-1; TRBD1 agrees at 11 bases. V lost 5 bases and J lost 5; bases outside the gene matches: 7. The CDR3 contains 15 residues. Germline assignment: CDR1 MDHEN and CDR2 SYDVKM. CDR3 coding DNA: TGTGCCAGCAGTGACCCCGGGACAGGGGGAACTGAAGCTTTCTTT. This codes for CASSDPGTGGTEAFF.

The count of this clone is one. This chain joins TRBV11-2 and TRBJ1-2, with D possibly TRBD1 on 5 matching bases. Trimming pared 3 bases from V and 2 bases from J, leaving 16 bases between. The germline V gene encodes CDR1 SGHAT and CDR2 FQNNGV. The CDR3 is 16 residues long. The CDR3 bases are TGTGCCAGCAGCTTCGGCCCAGGGCGTCCGAACTATGGCTACACCTTC. This translates into CASSFGPGRPNYGYTF.

CDR3 loop: CAWSGNGLAGDTQYF. Here the CDR3 DNA reads TGTGCCTGGAGTGGAAATGGGCTAGCGGGAGATACGCAGTATTTT. V gene TRBV30 combines with J gene TRBJ2-3; 8 nucleotides match TRBD2. V gave up 1 base and J gave up 5 bases; unmatched junction bases: 8. Germline V gene lookup returns CDR1 GTSNPN and CDR2 SVGIG (reference sequence). The CDR3 extends over 15 amino acids.

J is TRBJ1-2 and V is TRBV5-8; the match to TRBD1 covers 8 bases. This CDR3 has 15 residues. Unmatched junction bases numbered 10, after V lost 1 base and J lost 8 bases. The V gene's germline CDR1 is SGHTS and CDR2 YDEGEE. CDR3 sequence reads: CASSLSLQGAGGYTF. In DNA form, the CDR3 reads TGTGCCAGCAGCTTGTCCCTTCAGGGGGCTGGCGGCTACACCTTC.

V gene TRBV5-1 combines with J gene TRBJ2-3; no clear D. The CDR3 spans 14 residues. The V gene lost 1 base and the J gene lost 6 bases, with 12 bases spanning the gap. CDR1 SGHRS and CDR2 YFSETQ come from the germline V gene. CDR3 nucleotides: TGCGCCAGCAGCTTGAACACGGGTCGCGATACGCAGTATTTT. Its protein is CASSLNTGRDTQYF.

This chain joins TRBV21-1 and TRBJ2-1; the D call TRBD2 from the table was never checked on the DNA. TRBV21-1 is given as a pseudogene. The CDR3 has 17 residues. The CDR3 loop is CASSRICPRVPYNEQFF. The DNA of the CDR3 is TGTGCCAGCAGCAGAATATGCCCCCGGGTCCCCTACAATGAGCAGTTCTTC.

The table lists this clone with a count of one. V usage is TRBV10-2 and J usage is TRBJ1-5; perhaps TRBD1 as D (6 bases). CDR1 is WSHSY and CDR2 is SAAADI in the germline V gene. The CDR3 is 14 residues long. Trimming removed 2 bases from V and 7 bases from J, with 12 bases in between. This CDR3 reads CASSEDRPNQPQHF. Written as DNA, the CDR3 is TGCGCCAGCAGTGAGGACAGGCCAAACCAGCCCCAGCATTTT.

This chain uses TRBV5-1 with TRBJ1-1; D uncertain. Trimming removed 4 bases from V and 1 base from J, with 5 bases in between. This CDR3 has 12 residues. CDR1 is SGHRS and CDR2 is YFSETQ in the germline V gene. CDR3: CASSEQNTEAFF. The DNA of the CDR3 is TGCGCCAGCAGCGAGCAGAACACTGAAGCTTTCTTT.

In its sample, this clone was seen a few times. This chain links TRBV6-5 with TRBJ2-2; 8 bases match TRBD1. There are 13 residues in the CDR3. CDR1 and CDR2 (germline): MNHEY, SVGAGI. As DNA, the CDR3 is TGTGCTTCCCATCCCAGGGGGCAAAGGGAGCTGTTTTTT. Its protein is CASHPRGQRELFF.

This clone was seen just once. The chain uses TRBV6-5 and TRBJ1-3; D gene uncertain. This CDR3 region has 15 residues. Germline assignment: CDR1 MNHEY and CDR2 SVGAGI. V was cut by 2 bases and J by 0 bases, with 8 bases left in between. CDR3 in DNA: TGTGCCAGCAGTTACGGCCTCCGCTCTGGAAACACCATATATTTT. Its protein product is CASSYGLRSGNTIYF.

The V gene is TRBV12-3 or TRBV12-4, the J gene TRBJ1-2; no firm D call. The CDR3 runs 12 residues. V lost 3 bases to trimming and J lost 3 bases, with 5 bases between them. CDR3: CASSFRDYGYTF. The CDR3 bases are TGTGCCAGCAGTTTCCGGGACTATGGCTACACCTTC.

The rearrangement uses TRBV6-5 and TRBJ1-4; 7 nucleotides line up with TRBD1. Germline CDR1 reads MNHEY; CDR2 reads SVGAGI. The J segment lost 8 bases and the V segment lost 2 bases, leaving 2 bases of the junction unmatched. The CDR3 has 13 residues. This chain's CDR3 is CASSYKDREKLFF. The CDR3 coding sequence is TGTGCCAGCAGTTACAAGGACAGGGAAAAACTGTTTTTT.

The chain uses TRBV18 and TRBJ1-1, with D unclear. Trimming took off 3 bases at V and 7 bases at J, with 12 bases between the two ends. This CDR3 has 13 residues. Germline CDR1 and CDR2: KGHSH and LQKENI. As DNA, the CDR3 is TGTGCCAGCTCACCTTTTCGGACTGATGAAGCTTTCTTT. It translates to CASSPFRTDEAFF.